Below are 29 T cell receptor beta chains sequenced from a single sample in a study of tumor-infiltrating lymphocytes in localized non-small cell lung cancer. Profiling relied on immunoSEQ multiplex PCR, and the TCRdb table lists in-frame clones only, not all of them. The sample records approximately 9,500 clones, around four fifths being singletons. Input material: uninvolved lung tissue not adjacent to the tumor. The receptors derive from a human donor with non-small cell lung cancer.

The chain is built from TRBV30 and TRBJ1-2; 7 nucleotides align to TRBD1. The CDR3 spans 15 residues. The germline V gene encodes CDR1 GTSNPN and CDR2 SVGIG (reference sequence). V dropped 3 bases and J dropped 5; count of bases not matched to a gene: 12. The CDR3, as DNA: TGTGCCTGGAGGCGGCGACAGGGAGCCTCTTATGGCTACACCTTC. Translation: CAWRRRQGASYGYTF.

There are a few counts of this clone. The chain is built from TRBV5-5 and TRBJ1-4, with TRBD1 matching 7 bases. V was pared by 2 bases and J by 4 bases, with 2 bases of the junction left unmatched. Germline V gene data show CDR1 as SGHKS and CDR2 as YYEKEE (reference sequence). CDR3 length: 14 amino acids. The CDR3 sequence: CASSLQGFNEKLFF. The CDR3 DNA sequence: TGTGCCAGCAGCTTACAGGGGTTTAATGAAAAACTGTTTTTT.

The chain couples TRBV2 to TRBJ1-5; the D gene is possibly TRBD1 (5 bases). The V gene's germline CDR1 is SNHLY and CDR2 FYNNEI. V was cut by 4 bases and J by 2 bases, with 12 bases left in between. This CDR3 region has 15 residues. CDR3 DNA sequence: TGTGCCAGCAGTGTTCGGGACGGTGGCAATCAGCCCCAGCATTTT. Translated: CASSVRDGGNQPQHF.

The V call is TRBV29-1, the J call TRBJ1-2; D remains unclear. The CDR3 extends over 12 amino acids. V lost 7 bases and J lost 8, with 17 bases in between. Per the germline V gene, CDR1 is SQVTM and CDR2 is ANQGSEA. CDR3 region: CSAALGFEGYTF. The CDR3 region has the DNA TGCAGCGCAGCCTTGGGTTTTGAAGGCTACACCTTC. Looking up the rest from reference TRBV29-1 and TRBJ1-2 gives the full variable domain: SAVISQKPSRDICQRGTSLTIQCQVDSQVTMMFWYRQQPGQSLTLIATANQGSEATYESGFVIDKFPISRPNLTFSTLTVSNMSPEDSSIYLCSAALGFEGYTFGSGTRLTVV.

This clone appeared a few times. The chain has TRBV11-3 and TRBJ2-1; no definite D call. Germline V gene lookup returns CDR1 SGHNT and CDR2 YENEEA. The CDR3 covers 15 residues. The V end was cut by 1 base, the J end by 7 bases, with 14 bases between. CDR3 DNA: TGTGCCAGCAGCTTAGGACCTAGTAGTTATAATGAGCAGTTCTTC. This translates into CASSLGPSSYNEQFF.

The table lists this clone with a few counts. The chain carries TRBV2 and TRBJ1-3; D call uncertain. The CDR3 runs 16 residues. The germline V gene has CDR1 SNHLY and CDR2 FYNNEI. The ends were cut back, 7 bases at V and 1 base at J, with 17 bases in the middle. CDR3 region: CASILEGIASGNTIYF. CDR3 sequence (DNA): TGTGCCAGCATCCTGGAGGGAATTGCGTCTGGAAACACCATATATTTT.

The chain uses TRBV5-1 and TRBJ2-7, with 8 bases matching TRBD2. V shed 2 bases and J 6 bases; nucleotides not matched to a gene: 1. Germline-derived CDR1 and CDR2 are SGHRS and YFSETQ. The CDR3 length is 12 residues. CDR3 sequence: CASSFGGGEQYF. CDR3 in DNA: TGCGCCAGCAGCTTCGGGGGGGGCGAGCAGTACTTC.

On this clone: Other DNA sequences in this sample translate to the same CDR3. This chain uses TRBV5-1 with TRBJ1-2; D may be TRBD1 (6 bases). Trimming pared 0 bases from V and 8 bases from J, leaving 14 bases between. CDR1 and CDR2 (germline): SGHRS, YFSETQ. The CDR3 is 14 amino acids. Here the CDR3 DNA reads TGCGCCAGCAGCTTGGCTGGCAGGGGTGACGGCTACACCTTC. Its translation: CASSLAGRGDGYTF.

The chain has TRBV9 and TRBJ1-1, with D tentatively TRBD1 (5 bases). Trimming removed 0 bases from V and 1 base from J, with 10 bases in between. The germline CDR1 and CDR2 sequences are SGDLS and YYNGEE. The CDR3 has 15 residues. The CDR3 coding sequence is TGTGCCAGCAGCGTAGGGGGGTCATGGAACACTGAAGCTTTCTTT. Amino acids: CASSVGGSWNTEAFF. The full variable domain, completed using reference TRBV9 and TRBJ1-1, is DSGVTQTPKHLITATGQRVTLRCSPRSGDLSVYWYQQSLDQGLQFLIQYYNGEERAKGNILERFSAQQFPDLHSELNLSSLELGDSALYFCASSVGGSWNTEAFFGQGTRLTVV.

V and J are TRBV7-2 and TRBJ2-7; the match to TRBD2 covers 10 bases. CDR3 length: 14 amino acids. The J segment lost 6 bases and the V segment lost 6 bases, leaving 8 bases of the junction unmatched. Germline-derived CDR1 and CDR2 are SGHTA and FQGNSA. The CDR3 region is CASSPIAGGVEQYF. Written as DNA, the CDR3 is TGTGCCAGCAGTCCAATAGCGGGAGGTGTCGAGCAGTACTTC. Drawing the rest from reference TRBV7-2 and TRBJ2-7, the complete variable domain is GAGVSQSPSNKVTEKGKDVELRCDPISGHTALYWYRQSLGQGLEFLIYFQGNSAPDKSGLPSDRFSAERTGGSVSTLTIQRTQQEDSAVYLCASSPIAGGVEQYFGPGTRLTVT.

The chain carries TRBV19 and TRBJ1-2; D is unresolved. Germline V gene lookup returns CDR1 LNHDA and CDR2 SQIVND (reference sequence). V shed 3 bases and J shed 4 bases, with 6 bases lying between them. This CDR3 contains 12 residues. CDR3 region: CASSIRAYGYTF. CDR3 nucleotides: TGTGCCAGTAGTATCCGGGCCTATGGCTACACCTTC.

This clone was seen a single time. CDR3 bases: TGTGCCAGCAGCTGGGGACAGGGGATGAACACTGAAGCTTTCTTT. It encodes CASSWGQGMNTEAFF. The chain has TRBV7-9 and TRBJ1-1; TRBD1 aligns across 10 bases. Germline CDR1 is SEHNR and CDR2 is FQNEAQ (reference sequence). V trimming: 4 bases; J trimming: 0 bases; junction bases outside the gene matches: 2. The CDR3 length is 15 residues. The whole variable domain, remainder taken from reference TRBV7-9 and TRBJ1-1, is DTGVSQNPRHKITKRGQNVTFRCDPISEHNRLYWYRQTLGQGPEFLTYFQNEAQLEKSRLLSDRFSAERPKGSFSTLEIQRTEQGDSAMYLCASSWGQGMNTEAFFGQGTRLTVV.

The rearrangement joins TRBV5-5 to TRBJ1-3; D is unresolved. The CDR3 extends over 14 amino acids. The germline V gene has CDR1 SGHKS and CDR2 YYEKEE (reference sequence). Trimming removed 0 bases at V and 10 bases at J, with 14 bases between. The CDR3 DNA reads TGTGCCAGCAGCTTGGATGGAGGCCGTCGTACCATATATTTT. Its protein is CASSLDGGRRTIYF. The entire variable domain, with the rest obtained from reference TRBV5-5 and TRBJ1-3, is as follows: DAGVTQSPTHLIKTRGQQVTLRCSPISGHKSVSWYQQVLGQGPQFIFQYYEKEERGRGNFPDRFSARQFPNYSSELNVNALLLGDSALYLCASSLDGGRRTIYFGEGSWLTVV.

The CDR3 DNA sequence: TGTGCCAGCAGTCTCGAGGTGCACAATCAGCCCCAGCATTTT. Protein product: CASSLEVHNQPQHF. The rearrangement uses TRBV6-1 and TRBJ1-5; D ambiguous. Trimming took off 5 bases at V and 3 bases at J, with 11 bases between the two ends. Germline CDR1 MNHNS, CDR2 SASEGT. This CDR3 has 14 amino acids.

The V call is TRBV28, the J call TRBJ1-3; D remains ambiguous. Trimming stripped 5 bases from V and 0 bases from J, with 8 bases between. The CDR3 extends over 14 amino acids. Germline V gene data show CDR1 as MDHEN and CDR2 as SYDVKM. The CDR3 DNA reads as TGTGCCAGCAGTCCCCAGGACTCTGGAAACACCATATATTTT. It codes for CASSPQDSGNTIYF.

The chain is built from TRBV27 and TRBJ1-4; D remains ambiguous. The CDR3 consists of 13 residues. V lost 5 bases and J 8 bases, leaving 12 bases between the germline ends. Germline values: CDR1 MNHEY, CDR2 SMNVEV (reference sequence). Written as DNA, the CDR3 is TGTGCCAGCAGTCCAGGTTTTCGGGAAAAACTGTTTTTT. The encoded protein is CASSPGFREKLFF.

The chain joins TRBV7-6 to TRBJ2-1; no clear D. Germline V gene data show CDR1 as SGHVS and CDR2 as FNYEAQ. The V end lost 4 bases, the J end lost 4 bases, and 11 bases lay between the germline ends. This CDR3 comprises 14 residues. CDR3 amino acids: CASSSDSTYNEQFF. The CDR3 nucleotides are TGTGCCAGCAGCTCGGATTCAACTTACAATGAGCAGTTCTTC.

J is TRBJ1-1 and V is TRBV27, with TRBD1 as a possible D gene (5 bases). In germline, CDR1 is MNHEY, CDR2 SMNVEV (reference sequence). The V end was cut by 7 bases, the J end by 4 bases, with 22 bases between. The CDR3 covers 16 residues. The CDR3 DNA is TGTGCCAGCACCATCTCAGGCGGGGCCCCGGGCACTGAAGCTTTCTTT. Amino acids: CASTISGGAPGTEAFF.

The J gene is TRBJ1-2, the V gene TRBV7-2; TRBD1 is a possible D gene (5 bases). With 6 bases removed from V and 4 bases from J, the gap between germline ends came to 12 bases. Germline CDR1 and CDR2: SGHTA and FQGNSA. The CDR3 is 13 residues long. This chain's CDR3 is CASSGGTFYGYTF. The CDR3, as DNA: TGTGCCAGCAGTGGAGGGACTTTCTATGGCTACACCTTC. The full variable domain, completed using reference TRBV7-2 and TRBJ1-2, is GAGVSQSPSNKVTEKGKDVELRCDPISGHTALYWYRQSLGQGLEFLIYFQGNSAPDKSGLPSDRFSAERTGGSVSTLTIQRTQQEDSAVYLCASSGGTFYGYTFGSGTRLTVV.

CDR3 in amino acids: CASSQNPAPSGRSYEQYF. The DNA of the CDR3 is TGTGCCAGCAGCCAAAACCCAGCGCCTAGCGGGCGATCCTACGAGCAGTACTTC. The J gene is TRBJ2-7, the V gene TRBV7-9, with 8 bases fitting TRBD2. This CDR3 comprises 18 residues. The V segment lost 5 bases and the J segment 1 base; nucleotides outside the gene matches: 16. Looked up from germline, CDR1 is SEHNR and CDR2 is FQNEAQ (reference sequence). The complete variable domain, with remaining parts taken from reference TRBV7-9 and TRBJ2-7, reads DTGVSQNPRHKITKRGQNVTFRCDPISEHNRLYWYRQTLGQGPEFLTYFQNEAQLEKSRLLSDRFSAERPKGSFSTLEIQRTEQGDSAMYLCASSQNPAPSGRSYEQYFGPGTRLTVT.

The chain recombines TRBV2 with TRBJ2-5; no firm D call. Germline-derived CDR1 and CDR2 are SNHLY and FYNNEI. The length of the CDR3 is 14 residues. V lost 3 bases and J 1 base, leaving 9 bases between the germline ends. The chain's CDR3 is CASSDLGIQETQYF. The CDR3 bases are TGTGCCAGCAGTGACTTGGGCATCCAAGAGACCCAGTACTTC.

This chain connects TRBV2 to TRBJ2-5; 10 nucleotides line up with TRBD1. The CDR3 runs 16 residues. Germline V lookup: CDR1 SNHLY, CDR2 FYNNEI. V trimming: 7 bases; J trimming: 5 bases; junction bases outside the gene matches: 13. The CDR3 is CASNPNAGQGGETQYF. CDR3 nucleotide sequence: TGTGCCAGCAACCCGAACGCCGGACAGGGGGGTGAGACCCAGTACTTC.

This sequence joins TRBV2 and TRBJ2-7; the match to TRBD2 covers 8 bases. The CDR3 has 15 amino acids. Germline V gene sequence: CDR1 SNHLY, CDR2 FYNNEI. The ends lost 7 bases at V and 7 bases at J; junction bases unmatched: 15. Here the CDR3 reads CASTPEGRGVDEQYF. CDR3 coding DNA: TGTGCCAGCACCCCGGAGGGGCGGGGGGTGGATGAGCAGTACTTC.

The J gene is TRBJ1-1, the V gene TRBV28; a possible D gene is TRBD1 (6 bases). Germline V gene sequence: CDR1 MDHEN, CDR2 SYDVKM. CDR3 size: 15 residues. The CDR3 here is CGAGIGGAMNTEAFF. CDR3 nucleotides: TGTGGAGCGGGAATAGGGGGGGCCATGAACACTGAAGCTTTCTTT.

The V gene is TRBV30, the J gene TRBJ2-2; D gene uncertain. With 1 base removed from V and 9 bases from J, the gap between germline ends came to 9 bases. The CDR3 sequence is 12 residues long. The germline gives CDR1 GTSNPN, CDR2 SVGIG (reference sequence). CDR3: CAWSDSSRELFF. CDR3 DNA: TGTGCCTGGAGTGACAGTTCTCGGGAGCTGTTTTTT.

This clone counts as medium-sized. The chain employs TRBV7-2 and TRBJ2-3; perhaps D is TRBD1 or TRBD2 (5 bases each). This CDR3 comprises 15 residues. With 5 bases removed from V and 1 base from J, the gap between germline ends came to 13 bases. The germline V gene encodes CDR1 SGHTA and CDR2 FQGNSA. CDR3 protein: CASSPRDLGTDTQYF. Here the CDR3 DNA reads TGTGCCAGCAGCCCCAGGGACCTAGGCACAGATACGCAGTATTTT.

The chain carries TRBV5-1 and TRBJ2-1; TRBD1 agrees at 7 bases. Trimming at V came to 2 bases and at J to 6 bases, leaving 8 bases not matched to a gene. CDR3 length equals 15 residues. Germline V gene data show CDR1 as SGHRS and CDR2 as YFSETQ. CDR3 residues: CASSFTGVLLNEQFF. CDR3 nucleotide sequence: TGCGCCAGCAGCTTTACAGGGGTTTTGCTCAATGAGCAGTTCTTC.

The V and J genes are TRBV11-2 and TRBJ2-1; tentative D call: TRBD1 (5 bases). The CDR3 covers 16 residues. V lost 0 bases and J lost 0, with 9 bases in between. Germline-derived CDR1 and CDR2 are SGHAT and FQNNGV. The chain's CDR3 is CASSLDGASSYNEQFF. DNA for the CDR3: TGTGCCAGCAGCTTAGATGGGGCGAGCTCCTACAATGAGCAGTTCTTC.

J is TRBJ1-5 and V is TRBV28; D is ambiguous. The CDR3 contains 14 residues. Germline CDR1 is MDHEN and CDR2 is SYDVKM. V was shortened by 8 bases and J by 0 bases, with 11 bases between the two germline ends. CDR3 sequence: CASHAAYSNQPQHF. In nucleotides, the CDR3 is TGTGCCAGCCATGCAGCGTATAGCAATCAGCCCCAGCATTTT.